The 21 T cell receptor beta chains below come from one sample, sequenced in a study of vaccination and CD4 T cells after COVID-19. As to treatment: 10-day PBMC culture with coronavirus spike peptide pools or control peptides (ViraFEST assay). Researchers used the Oncomine TCR Beta short-read assay to sequence DNA from cultured CD4+ T cells. TCRdb re-called the PCR reads with MiXCR, one entry per CDR3 protein. The table has over 10,000 distinct CDR3 sequences, 40% to 60% seen once. No antigen is known for these receptors. Sequencing input: CD4+ T cells from blood, cultured in vitro. The receptors derive from a human donor who had recovered from COVID-19.

The V gene is TRBV6-5, the J gene TRBJ2-2; tentative D call: TRBD2 (6 bases). The CDR3 covers 16 residues. Trimming cost V 2 bases and J 1 base, with 11 bases left between them. The germline V gene has CDR1 MNHEY and CDR2 SVGAGI. The CDR3 sequence is CASSYRGLGNTGELFF. The CDR3 DNA follows: TGTGCCAGCAGTTACCGGGGGTTGGGGAACACCGGGGAGCTGTTTTTT.

This rearrangement joins TRBV19 to TRBJ1-5, with TRBD1 matching 7 bases. Germline CDR1 reads LNHDA; CDR2 reads SQIVND (reference sequence). V lost 7 bases and J lost 6; bases outside the gene matches: 12. The CDR3 is 15 residues long. The CDR3 here is CASTTNRGPLQPQHF. For the CDR3, the DNA is TGTGCCAGTACCACGAACAGGGGCCCACTTCAGCCCCAGCATTTT. The complete variable domain, with remaining parts taken from reference TRBV19 and TRBJ1-5, reads DGGITQSPKYLFRKEGQNVTLSCEQNLNHDAMYWYRQDPGQGLRLIYYSQIVNDFQKGDIAEGYSVSREKKESFPLTVTSAQKNPTAFYLCASTTNRGPLQPQHFGDGTRLSIL.

This clonotype was picked up a small number of times. The gene calls are TRBV28 and TRBJ2-6, with 8 bases lining up with TRBD2. CDR1 is MDHEN, CDR2 SYDVKM, per germline. V lost 5 bases and J lost 2; bases outside the gene matches: 2. This CDR3 spans 15 amino acids. The CDR3 is CASSRGGTGANVLTF. In nucleotides, the CDR3 is TGTGCCAGCAGTCGGGGGGGGACTGGGGCCAACGTCCTGACTTTC. The full variable domain, its missing parts supplied by reference TRBV28 and TRBJ2-6, is DVKVTQSSRYLVKRTGEKVFLECVQDMDHENMFWYRQDPGLGLRLIYFSYDVKMKEKGDIPEGYSVSREKKERFSLILESASTNQTSMYLCASSRGGTGANVLTFGAGSRLTVL.

This clonotype was observed a few times. This chain links TRBV7-6 with TRBJ1-5, with D unresolved. V was trimmed by 5 bases and J by 5 bases, leaving 10 bases between them. Germline V gene sequence: CDR1 SGHVS, CDR2 FNYEAQ. The CDR3 runs 13 residues. CDR3 in amino acids: CASSRNLDQPQHF. The CDR3 DNA reads as TGTGCCAGCAGCCGAAACTTAGATCAGCCCCAGCATTTT.

Written as DNA, the CDR3 is TGCAGTGCTAGTGCGACAGGGATGAGCGGGGAGCTGTTTTTT. Translating gives CSASATGMSGELFF. The rearrangement uses TRBV20-1 and TRBJ2-2, with TRBD1 identical over 7 bases. Germline V gene sequence: CDR1 DFQATT, CDR2 SNEGSKA (reference sequence). This CDR3 has 14 amino acids. Unmatched junction bases numbered 8, after V lost 3 bases and J lost 7 bases.

The chain links TRBV5-8 to TRBJ2-7, with 7 bases matching TRBD1. This CDR3 is 15 amino acids long. V was pared by 0 bases and J by 6 bases, with 9 bases of the junction left unmatched. Germline V CDR1 and CDR2: SGHTS, YDEGEE. The DNA for the CDR3 is TGTGCCAGCAGCTTGGTTAGAGGGGGCGCTTCCGAGCAGTACTTC. Translation gives CASSLVRGGASEQYF.

The chain joins TRBV19 to TRBJ2-6, with D perhaps TRBD1 (6 bases). V was pared by 10 bases and J by 0 bases, with 16 bases between. This CDR3 region has 16 residues. Germline CDR1 LNHDA, CDR2 SQIVND (reference sequence). CDR3 region: CATAQGSSSGANVLTF. The DNA of the CDR3 is TGTGCCACCGCGCAGGGGTCAAGCTCTGGGGCCAACGTCCTGACTTTC.

The J gene is TRBJ1-2, the V gene TRBV27, with D possibly TRBD1 on 6 matching bases. This CDR3 has 13 amino acids. The V and J ends lost 8 bases and 7 bases respectively, with 17 bases between them. The V gene's germline CDR1 is MNHEY and CDR2 SMNVEV (reference sequence). In DNA, the CDR3 is TGTGCCAGCCAGCGAACAGGGAATAGTGGCTACACCTTC. Protein: CASQRTGNSGYTF.

The CDR3, as DNA: TGTGCCAGCAGTCCCCCAAGTAGCAATCAGCCCCAGCATTTT. Its translation: CASSPPSSNQPQHF. V is TRBV28 and J is TRBJ1-5; D not resolved. The length of the CDR3 is 14 residues. V lost 5 bases and J lost 0, with 8 bases in between. Germline CDR1 and CDR2: MDHEN and SYDVKM.

This clonotype was seen more than once but under ten times. The V and J genes are TRBV20-1 and TRBJ1-4, with a tentative D call TRBD1 (6 bases). The V end was cut by 4 bases, the J end by 7 bases, with 16 bases between. The germline V gene has CDR1 DFQATT and CDR2 SNEGSKA (reference sequence). This CDR3 region has 14 residues. The CDR3 DNA sequence: TGCAGTGCTACCCGGACAGCCTTCGCTGAAAAACTGTTTTTT. Translating gives CSATRTAFAEKLFF.

V gene TRBV7-9 combines with J gene TRBJ1-1; D unclear. The V end was cut by 6 bases, the J end by 4 bases, with 15 bases between. This CDR3 comprises 14 residues. The germline V gene encodes CDR1 SEHNR and CDR2 FQNEAQ (reference sequence). The CDR3 loop is CASSPPGLLTEAFF. In DNA, the CDR3 is TGTGCCAGCAGTCCCCCCGGACTTCTCACTGAAGCTTTCTTT.

The V gene is TRBV7-6, the J gene TRBJ2-1, with 15 bases identical to TRBD2. V lost 4 bases, J lost 8 bases, and 6 bases stayed unmatched. The CDR3 loop spans 16 amino acids. Germline loops: CDR1 SGHVS, CDR2 FNYEAQ. The CDR3 spells CASSSGLAGGQDEQFF. DNA for the CDR3: TGTGCCAGCAGCTCGGGACTAGCGGGAGGCCAGGATGAGCAGTTCTTC.

The V gene is TRBV19, the J gene TRBJ1-5, with D possibly being TRBD1 (5 bases). Germline CDR1 and CDR2: LNHDA and SQIVND (reference sequence). V lost 10 bases to trimming and J lost 3 bases, with 13 bases between them. This CDR3 contains 13 residues. As DNA, the CDR3 is TGTGCCACCCAGTGGGGCAACAATCAGCCCCAGCATTTT. This sequence encodes CATQWGNNQPQHF.

The rearrangement uses TRBV20-1 and TRBJ1-5; no clear D. Germline loops: CDR1 DFQATT, CDR2 SNEGSKA (reference sequence). This CDR3 comprises 13 residues. V was cut by 0 bases and J by 5 bases, with 8 bases left in between. DNA of the CDR3: TGCAGTGCTAGAGAATCAGGATATCAGCCCCAGCATTTT. This encodes CSARESGYQPQHF.

The gene calls are TRBV28 and TRBJ2-7; TRBD1 matches 8 bases. The V and J ends lost 6 bases and 2 bases, in that order; junction bases with no gene match: 6. The CDR3 runs 14 residues. Germline loops: CDR1 MDHEN, CDR2 SYDVKM. CDR3 protein: CASSLDRVTYEQYF. In DNA form, the CDR3 reads TGTGCCAGCAGCTTGGACAGGGTCACCTACGAGCAGTACTTC. Looking up the rest from reference TRBV28 and TRBJ2-7 gives the full variable domain: DVKVTQSSRYLVKRTGEKVFLECVQDMDHENMFWYRQDPGLGLRLIYFSYDVKMKEKGDIPEGYSVSREKKERFSLILESASTNQTSMYLCASSLDRVTYEQYFGPGTRLTVT.

V is TRBV28 and J is TRBJ2-7, with D possibly matching TRBD1 (6 bases). The CDR3 covers 16 residues. CDR1 MDHEN and CDR2 SYDVKM come from the germline V gene. V was shortened by 6 bases and J by 4 bases, with 22 bases between the two germline ends. DNA for the CDR3: TGTGCCAGCAGCTCCCTGGTTGGGGGCTTTAATTACGAGCAGTACTTC. Translated, it gives CASSSLVGGFNYEQYF.

This chain uses TRBV7-6 with TRBJ1-4, with a tentative D call TRBD1 (6 bases). This CDR3 has 14 residues. V dropped 2 bases and J dropped 8 bases, with 12 bases sitting between them. Germline CDR1 SGHVS, CDR2 FNYEAQ. The CDR3 bases are TGTGCCAGCAGCTTAACAGGGCAAGGCGAAAAACTGTTTTTT. Translating gives CASSLTGQGEKLFF. The entire variable domain, with the rest obtained from reference TRBV7-6 and TRBJ1-4, is as follows: GAGVSQSPRYKVTKRGQDVALRCDPISGHVSLYWYRQALGQGPEFLTYFNYEAQQDKSGLPNDRFSAERPEGSISTLTIQRTEQRDSAMYRCASSLTGQGEKLFFGSGTQLSVL.

V and J are TRBV20-1 and TRBJ2-1; TRBD2 matches at 7 bases. The CDR3 length is 15 residues. The V and J ends lost 3 bases and 4 bases, in that order; junction bases with no gene match: 9. Germline CDR1 is DFQATT and CDR2 is SNEGSKA (reference sequence). CDR3 amino acids: CSASRLAVEYNEQFF. The CDR3 nucleotides are TGCAGTGCTAGTAGGCTAGCGGTCGAATACAATGAGCAGTTCTTC.

The V gene is TRBV20-1, the J gene TRBJ2-1; maybe TRBD2 (6 bases). Trimming took 3 bases from V and 7 from J, leaving 19 bases between them. This CDR3 spans 15 amino acids. Germline V gives CDR1 DFQATT, CDR2 SNEGSKA (reference sequence). CDR3 in amino acids: CSASWDGSPSNEQFF. CDR3 sequence (DNA): TGCAGTGCTAGTTGGGACGGGAGCCCCTCAAATGAGCAGTTCTTC.

The CDR3 loop reads CASSYQANTGELFF. The DNA for the CDR3 is TGTGCCAGCAGTTACCAGGCGAACACCGGGGAGCTGTTTTTT. The chain joins TRBV6-5 to TRBJ2-2, with D unclear. CDR1 is MNHEY, CDR2 SVGAGI, per germline. The CDR3 spans 14 residues. Trimming removed 2 bases at V and 0 bases at J, with 4 bases between.

This clonotype has a single count. The J gene is TRBJ1-2, the V gene TRBV5-5, with 8 bases lining up with TRBD1. With 4 bases clipped from V and 7 bases from J, the junction kept 9 bases outside the gene matches. CDR1 SGHKS and CDR2 YYEKEE come from the germline V gene (reference sequence). CDR3 length: 14 amino acids. The CDR3 spells CASSATTGGGGYTF. In DNA, the CDR3 is TGTGCCAGCAGCGCGACCACAGGGGGTGGTGGCTACACCTTC.